Listed here are 8 T cell receptor beta chains from one sample, sequenced in a study of glioma-infiltrating T cells. Amplification of TCR alpha and beta CDR3 regions from RNA used iRepertoire nested multiplex PCR. TCRdb used MiXCR to reprocess the multiplex PCR reads, holding one entry per CDR3 protein. The data hold around 390,000 distinct CDR3 sequences, with about 40% observed a single time. Sequencing input: glioma tissue, nonneoplastic brain tissue, or PBMCs (not recorded which). All receptors derive from a human donor with low-grade glioma or glioblastoma, undergoing nonglioma brain surgery, or in good health (not recorded which).

This clonotype was counted between two and nine times. The CDR3 reads CASSQERNTGELFF. CDR3 in DNA: TGCGCCAGCAGCCAAGAACGAAACACCGGGGAGCTGTTTTTT. The chain employs TRBV4-1 and TRBJ2-2; D unresolved. Germline CDR1 and CDR2: MGHRA and YSYEKL. The CDR3 length is 14 residues. V lost 0 bases to trimming and J lost 2 bases, with 4 bases between them.

The rearrangement joins TRBV11-2 to TRBJ2-4; D gene uncertain. Per germline, CDR1 SGHAT and CDR2 FQNNGV. The CDR3 has 16 amino acids. Trimming cost V 2 bases and J 2 bases, with 13 bases left between them. CDR3 sequence: CASSLYPWGTKNIQYF. For the CDR3, the DNA is TGTGCCAGCAGCTTATACCCCTGGGGAACCAAAAACATTCAGTACTTC.

The CDR3 DNA reads as TGTGCCAGTAGTACCCGGGGGGGGCTCAACTATGGCTACACCTTC. Translating gives CASSTRGGLNYGYTF. The rearrangement links TRBV19 to TRBJ1-2; possible D gene TRBD1, 6 bases. CDR1 and CDR2 (germline): LNHDA, SQIVND (reference sequence). Trimming shortened V by 4 bases and J by 2 bases, and 14 bases separated the two germline ends. This CDR3 is 15 amino acids long.

The chain couples TRBV20-1 to TRBJ1-1; possibly TRBD1 for D (5 bases). V was shortened by 3 bases and J by 6 bases, with 11 bases between the two germline ends. The CDR3 runs 12 residues. The V gene's germline CDR1 is DFQATT and CDR2 SNEGSKA (reference sequence). CDR3 sequence (DNA): TGCAGTGCTAGTCGCGGGGGTGCTGAAGCTTTCTTT. Translated, it gives CSASRGGAEAFF.

V gene TRBV7-2 combines with J gene TRBJ2-5, with D perhaps matching TRBD2 (5 bases). Trimming took 1 base from V and 1 from J, leaving 10 bases between them. CDR3 length: 15 amino acids. In germline, CDR1 is SGHTA, CDR2 FQGNSA. CDR3 coding DNA: TGTGCCAGCAGCTTAGTGCGGGTGTTCCAAGAGACCCAGTACTTC. The encoded protein is CASSLVRVFQETQYF.

This clonotype was picked up many times. This rearrangement joins TRBV7-2 to TRBJ1-1; D is unclear. The CDR3 is made up of 13 amino acids. V was trimmed by 1 base and J by 5 bases, leaving 8 bases between them. Germline lookup yields CDR1 SGHTA and CDR2 FQGNSA. CDR3 in amino acids: CASSLDPETEAFF. In nucleotides, the CDR3 is TGTGCCAGCAGCTTAGATCCAGAGACTGAAGCTTTCTTT.

Notes on this clonotype: The junction does not match germline at one end; this may be a read error. The chain links TRBV20-1 to TRBJ1-4; D not resolved. The CDR3 spans 12 residues. Germline V CDR1 and CDR2: DFQATT, SNEGSKA (reference sequence). The CDR3 loop reads CRAMWHNEKLFF. CDR3 nucleotide sequence: TGCAGAGCTATGTGGCATAATGAAAAACTGTTTTTT.

Turning to this clonotype: This may be a read error: a much more frequent sequence differs by one nucleotide. V and J are TRBV6-2 or TRBV6-3 and TRBJ1-2; the D is unclear. The CDR3 spans 14 residues. Germline assignment: CDR1 MNHEY and CDR2 SVGEGT. Written as DNA, the CDR3 is TGTGCCAGCATCTCTACGTGGGCAAGGGATGCCTCTTCCTTC. This gives the protein CASISTWARDASSF.